This entry is about one TCR beta chain. The sample belongs to a study of patients and donors after allogeneic stem cell transplantation. One entry per CDR3 protein results from TCRdb running MiXCR on the RT-PCR reads. The table lists roughly 880,000 distinct CDR3 sequences, roughly 17% of them singletons. This CDR3 has 15 amino acids. The germline gives CDR1 PRHDT, CDR2 FYEKMQ (reference sequence). Trimming at V came to 5 bases and at J to 7 bases, leaving 10 bases not matched to a gene. The chain uses TRBV13 and TRBJ2-7, with 11 bases identical to TRBD2. Source material: blood, either unsorted or a sorted T cell fraction (not recorded which). The clonotype comes from a human donor who was either an allogeneic HSCT recipient or a stem cell or donor lymphocyte infusion donor (not recorded which). It is not recorded whose cells these are; they may come from a transplant donor. This chain's CDR3 is CASSPRLAGPTEQYF. CDR3 sequence (DNA): TGTGCCAGCAGCCCCCGACTAGCGGGACCTACAGAGCAGTACTTC.